This T cell receptor beta chain is from a study of CD8+ T cells in alopecia areata. Study summary: Each recipient was a roughly 7-11-week-old female C3H/HeJ mouse given skin from an approximately 6-12-month-old C3H/HeJ donor with spontaneous alopecia. Study conclusions and caveats: Lesional scalp displayed greater clonality than normal scalp, most notably in alopecia totalis/universalis. Patients shared TCRs less clearly than mice did, possibly for HLA-related reasons. Scalp samples also contribute reads from the resident alphabeta T cells found in normal skin.

The V gene's germline CDR1 is NNHDY and CDR2 SYVADS. The CDR3 sequence is 14 residues long. V was cut by 1 base and J by 0 bases, with 7 bases left in between. Cell sorting was performed on pooled cutaneous lymph node cells with CD4, CD8alpha, NKG2D, NKG2ACE and other markers. The sequencing template was cDNA reverse transcribed from extracted RNA. TCRdb keeps only in-frame clones here, not all; method: immunoSEQ multiplex PCR. Listed for the sample are 200,000 to 300,000 clones, none seen a single time. This clone was detected only a few times. Its antigen is still unknown. Gene names refer to mouse genes. With the read ending 4 residues before the CDR3 end, the germline J gene is used to fill in that end.

The receptor's source is a C3H/HeJ mouse with alopecia areata. This strain has MHC haplotype H2-k. Sequencing input: CD4+ T cells sorted from a lymph node. The V call is TRBV13-3, the J call TRBJ1-2; D remains ambiguous. Here the CDR3 reads CASSDQVANSDYTF. Partial CDR3 DNA: TGTGCCAGCAGTGATCAGGTCGCAAACTCC.